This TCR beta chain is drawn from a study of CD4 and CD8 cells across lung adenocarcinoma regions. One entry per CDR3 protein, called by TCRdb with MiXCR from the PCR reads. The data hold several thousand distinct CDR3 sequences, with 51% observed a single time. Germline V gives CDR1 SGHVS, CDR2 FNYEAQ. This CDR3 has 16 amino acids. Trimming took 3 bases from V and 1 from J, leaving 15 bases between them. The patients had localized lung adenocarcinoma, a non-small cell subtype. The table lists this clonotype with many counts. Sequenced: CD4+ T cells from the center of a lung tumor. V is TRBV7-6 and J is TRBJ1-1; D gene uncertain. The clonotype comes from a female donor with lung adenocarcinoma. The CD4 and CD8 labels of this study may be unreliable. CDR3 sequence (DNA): TGTGCCAGCAGCTTGGGGAATATCCTCGAGAACACTGAAGCTTTCTTT. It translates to CASSLGNILENTEAFF.